The clone carrying this T cell receptor beta chain was seen ten or more times. Its antigen is currently unknown. This sample stems from a study of T cell repertoires in cytomegalovirus infection. Study at large: It was recently identified HLA-C-restricted and well-studied HLA-B-restricted CMV epitopes that the study used.

TCRdb independently ran MiXCR on the reads; one entry per CDR3 protein. This table has around 310,000 distinct CDR3 sequences, roughly 28% appearing once. The V and J ends lost 3 bases and 4 bases, in that order; junction bases with no gene match: 5. This CDR3 contains 15 residues. Looked up from germline, CDR1 is SGHTA and CDR2 is FQGNSA. Regarding the study as a whole: Cumulative public TCR beta family frequency identified CMV carriers with the relevant HLA.

Sequencing used cultured PBMCs, obtained from culture after CMV antigen stimulation. This sequence joins TRBV7-2 and TRBJ2-7; TRBD2 matches at 11 bases. The receptor's source is a human donor in good health (CMV status not recorded). Some clones in this sample may be carry-over from other donors' samples. CDR3 bases: TGTGCCAGCAGCTTCACTAGCGGGAGTGGGTACGAGCAGTACTTC. Its protein product is CASSFTSGSGYEQYF.